This T cell receptor beta chain was sequenced for a study of T cell repertoires in aging, cancer and after chemotherapy. As for the study in general: Donor ages fell into six groups from 30 or younger up to 70 or older. Over several months to years, re-sampled healthy donor repertoires clearly shared clones. Regarding the study as a whole: In cancer patients, declining TCR diversity with age involved lost richness and lost evenness. In each cancer cohort, median generation probability increased across chemotherapy, suggesting thymic output rebounded.

Peripheral blood genomic DNA, not sorted cells or RNA, was the template. TRB rearrangements spanning V, D and J were amplified using mixed TRB-A/B primers. MiXCR, applied by TCRdb to the multiplex PCR reads, yields one record per CDR3 protein. The data contain 5,000 to 6,500 distinct CDR3 sequences, 21% of them singletons. This clonotype was counted only a few times. Its antigen remains unknown. After removal of 2 bases from V and 3 bases from J, the junction contained 2 bases not matched to a gene. This CDR3 is built from 14 residues. Germline CDR1 SGHRS, CDR2 YFSETQ. The sequence came from a human donor in good health. The donor label of this sample is uncertain. The V and J genes are TRBV5-1 and TRBJ1-5; 7 bases are shared with TRBD1. Material for sequencing was blood. This CDR3 is CASSLGTVNQPQHF. CDR3 in DNA: TGCGCCAGCAGCTTAGGGACAGTCAATCAGCCCCAGCATTTT.